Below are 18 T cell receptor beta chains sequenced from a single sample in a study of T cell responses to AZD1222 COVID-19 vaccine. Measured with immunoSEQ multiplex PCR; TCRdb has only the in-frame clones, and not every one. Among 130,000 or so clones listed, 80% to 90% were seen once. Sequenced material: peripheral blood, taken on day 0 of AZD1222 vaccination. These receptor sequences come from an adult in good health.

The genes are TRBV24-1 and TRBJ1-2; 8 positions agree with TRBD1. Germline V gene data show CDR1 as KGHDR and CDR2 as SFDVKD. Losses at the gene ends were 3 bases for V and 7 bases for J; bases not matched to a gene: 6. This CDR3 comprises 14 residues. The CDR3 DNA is TGTGCCACCAGTGATGTGACAGGGGTTTCTGGCTACACCTTC. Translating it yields CATSDVTGVSGYTF.

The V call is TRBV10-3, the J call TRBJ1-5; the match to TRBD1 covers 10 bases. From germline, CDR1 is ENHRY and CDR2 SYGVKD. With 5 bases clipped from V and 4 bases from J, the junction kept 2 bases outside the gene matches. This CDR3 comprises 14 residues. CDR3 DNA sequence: TGTGCCATCAGTAGGGACAGGGGAAATCAGCCCCAGCATTTT. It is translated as CAISRDRGNQPQHF.

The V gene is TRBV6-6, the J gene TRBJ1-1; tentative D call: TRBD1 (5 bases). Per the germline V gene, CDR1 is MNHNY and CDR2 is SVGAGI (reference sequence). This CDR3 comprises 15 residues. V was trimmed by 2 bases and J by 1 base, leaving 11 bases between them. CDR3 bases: TGTGCCAGCAGTTACCAGGTGGGGACGAACACTGAAGCTTTCTTT. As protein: CASSYQVGTNTEAFF.

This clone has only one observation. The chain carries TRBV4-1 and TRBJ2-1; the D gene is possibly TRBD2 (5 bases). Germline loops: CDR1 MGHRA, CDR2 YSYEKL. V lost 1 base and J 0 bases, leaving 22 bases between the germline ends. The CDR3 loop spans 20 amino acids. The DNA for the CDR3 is TGCGCCAGCAGCCAAGGATTTACACCCGGACTCAAGAGCTCCTACAATGAGCAGTTCTTC. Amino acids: CASSQGFTPGLKSSYNEQFF.

DNA of the CDR3: TGTGCCTGGAGTTTTCAGTCCAATGAGCAGTTCTTC. The encoded protein is CAWSFQSNEQFF. The V gene is TRBV30, the J gene TRBJ2-1; D unresolved. V was pared by 2 bases and J by 6 bases, with 8 bases between. Per germline, CDR1 GTSNPN and CDR2 SVGIG (reference sequence). The length of the CDR3 is 12 residues.

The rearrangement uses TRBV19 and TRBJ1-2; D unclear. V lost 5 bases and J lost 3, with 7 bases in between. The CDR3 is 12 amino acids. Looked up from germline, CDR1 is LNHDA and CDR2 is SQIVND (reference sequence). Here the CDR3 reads CASSYADYGYTF. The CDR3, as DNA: TGTGCCAGTAGTTACGCGGACTATGGCTACACCTTC.

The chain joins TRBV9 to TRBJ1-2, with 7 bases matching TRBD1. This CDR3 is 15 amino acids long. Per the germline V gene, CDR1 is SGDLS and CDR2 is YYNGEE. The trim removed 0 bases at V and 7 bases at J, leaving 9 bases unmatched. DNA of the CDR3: TGTGCCAGCAGCGTAGATGGCAGGGGGGCGAGTGGCTACACCTTC. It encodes CASSVDGRGASGYTF.

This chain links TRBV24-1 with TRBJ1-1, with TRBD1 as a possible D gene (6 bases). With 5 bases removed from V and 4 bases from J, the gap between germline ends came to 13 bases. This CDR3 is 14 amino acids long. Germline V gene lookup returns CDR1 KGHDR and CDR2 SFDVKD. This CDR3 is CATSVGGEGTEAFF. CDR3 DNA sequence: TGTGCCACCAGTGTTGGGGGCGAGGGCACTGAAGCTTTCTTT.

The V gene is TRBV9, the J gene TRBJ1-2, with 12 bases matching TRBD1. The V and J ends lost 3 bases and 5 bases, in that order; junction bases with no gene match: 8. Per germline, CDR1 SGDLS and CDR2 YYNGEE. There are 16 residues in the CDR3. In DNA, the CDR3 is TGTGCCAGCAGCGCCCAGGGGACAGGGGGCTTTTATGGCTACACCTTC. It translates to CASSAQGTGGFYGYTF. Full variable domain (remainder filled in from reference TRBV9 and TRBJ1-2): DSGVTQTPKHLITATGQRVTLRCSPRSGDLSVYWYQQSLDQGLQFLIQYYNGEERAKGNILERFSAQQFPDLHSELNLSSLELGDSALYFCASSAQGTGGFYGYTFGSGTRLTVV.

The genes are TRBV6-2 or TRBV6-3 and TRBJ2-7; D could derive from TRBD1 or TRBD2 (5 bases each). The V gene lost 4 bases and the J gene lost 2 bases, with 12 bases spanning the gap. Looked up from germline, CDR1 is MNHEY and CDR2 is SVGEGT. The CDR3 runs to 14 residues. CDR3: CASSFRDGTYEQYF. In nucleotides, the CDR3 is TGTGCCAGCAGTTTCCGGGACGGAACCTACGAGCAGTACTTC.

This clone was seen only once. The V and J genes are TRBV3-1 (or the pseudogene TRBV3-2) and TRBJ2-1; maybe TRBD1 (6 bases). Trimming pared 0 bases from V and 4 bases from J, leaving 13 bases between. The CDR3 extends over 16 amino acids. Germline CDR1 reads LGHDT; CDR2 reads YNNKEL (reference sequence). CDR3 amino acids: CASSQDTGWVYNEQFF. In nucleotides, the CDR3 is TGTGCCAGCAGCCAAGACACAGGGTGGGTATACAATGAGCAGTTCTTC.

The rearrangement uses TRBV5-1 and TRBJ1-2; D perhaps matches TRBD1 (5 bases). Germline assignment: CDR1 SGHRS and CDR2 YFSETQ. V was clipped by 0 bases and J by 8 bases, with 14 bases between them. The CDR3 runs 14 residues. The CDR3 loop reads CASSLEGQGGGYTF. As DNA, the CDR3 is TGCGCCAGCAGCTTGGAGGGGCAGGGTGGCGGCTACACCTTC.

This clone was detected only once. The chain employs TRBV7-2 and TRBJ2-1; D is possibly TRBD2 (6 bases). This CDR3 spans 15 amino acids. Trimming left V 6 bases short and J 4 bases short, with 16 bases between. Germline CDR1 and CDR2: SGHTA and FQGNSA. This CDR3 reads CASRLAGFGYNEQFF. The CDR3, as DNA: TGTGCCAGCAGACTTGCGGGATTTGGGTACAATGAGCAGTTCTTC.

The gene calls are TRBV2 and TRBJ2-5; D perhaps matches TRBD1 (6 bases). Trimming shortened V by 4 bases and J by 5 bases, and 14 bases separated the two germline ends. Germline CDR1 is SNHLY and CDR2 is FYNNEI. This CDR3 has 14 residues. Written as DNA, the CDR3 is TGTGCCAGCAGTGTCGGTTCTACAGGGGAGACCCAGTACTTC. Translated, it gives CASSVGSTGETQYF.

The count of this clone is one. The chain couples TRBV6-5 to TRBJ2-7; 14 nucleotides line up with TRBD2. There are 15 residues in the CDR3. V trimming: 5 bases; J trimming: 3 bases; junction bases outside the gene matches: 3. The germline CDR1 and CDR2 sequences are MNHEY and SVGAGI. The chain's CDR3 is CASSPGTSGSYEQYF. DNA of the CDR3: TGTGCCAGCAGTCCTGGGACTAGCGGGAGCTACGAGCAGTACTTC.

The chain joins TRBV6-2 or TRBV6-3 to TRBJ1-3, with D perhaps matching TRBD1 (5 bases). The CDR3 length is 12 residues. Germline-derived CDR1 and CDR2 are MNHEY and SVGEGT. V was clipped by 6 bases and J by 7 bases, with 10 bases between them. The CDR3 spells CASSDSPNTIYF. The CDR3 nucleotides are TGTGCCAGCAGCGACAGTCCGAACACCATATATTTT.

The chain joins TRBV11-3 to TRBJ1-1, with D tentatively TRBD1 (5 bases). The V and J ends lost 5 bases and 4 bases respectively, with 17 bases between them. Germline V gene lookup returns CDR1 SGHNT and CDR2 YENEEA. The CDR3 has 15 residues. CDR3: CASSVSPVGGTEAFF. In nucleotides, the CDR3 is TGTGCCAGCAGCGTCTCGCCCGTCGGGGGCACTGAAGCTTTCTTT.

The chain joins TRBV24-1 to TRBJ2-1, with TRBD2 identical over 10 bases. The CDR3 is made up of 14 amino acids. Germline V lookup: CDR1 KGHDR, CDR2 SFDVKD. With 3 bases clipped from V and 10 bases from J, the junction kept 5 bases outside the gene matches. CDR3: CATSDQGSGREQFF. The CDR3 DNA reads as TGTGCCACCAGTGATCAGGGTAGCGGGAGGGAGCAGTTCTTC.